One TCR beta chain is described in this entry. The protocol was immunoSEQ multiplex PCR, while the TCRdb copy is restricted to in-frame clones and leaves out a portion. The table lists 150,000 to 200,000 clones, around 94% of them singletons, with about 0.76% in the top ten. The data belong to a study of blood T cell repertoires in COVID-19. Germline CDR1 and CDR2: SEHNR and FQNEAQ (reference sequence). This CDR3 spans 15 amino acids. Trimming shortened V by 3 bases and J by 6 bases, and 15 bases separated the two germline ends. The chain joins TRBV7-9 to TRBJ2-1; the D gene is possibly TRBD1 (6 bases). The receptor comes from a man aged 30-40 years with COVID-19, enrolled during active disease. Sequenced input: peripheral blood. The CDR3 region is CASSFDRTASNEQFF. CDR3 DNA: TGTGCCAGCAGCTTTGACCGGACAGCCAGCAATGAGCAGTTCTTC.